One sample yielded the 30 T cell receptor beta chains listed below, sequenced in a study of post-analysis software for immune sequencing data. Study results and caveats: Higher frequency in patients than in controls was seen for roughly five TRBV segments, with TRBV5-6, TRBV5-1 and TRBV20-1 among them.

The TCR beta cDNA libraries carried unique molecular identifiers. TCRdb processed the PCR reads anew with MiXCR; each CDR3 protein has one entry. The sample comprises about 820,000 distinct CDR3 sequences, approximately 50% of which are singletons, and under 6% rests with the top ten. Their antigens remain unidentified. Sequencing was carried out using blood. The receptors shown here come from a girl aged 10 to 17 with multiple sclerosis.

This chain uses TRBV7-2 with TRBJ1-2, with D unresolved. Trimming took 1 base from V and 8 from J, leaving 11 bases between them. CDR1 is SGHTA, CDR2 FQGNSA, per germline. There are 13 residues in the CDR3. The CDR3 nucleotides read TGTGCCAGCAGCTTAGATCTCACACGCGGCTACACCTTC. Its protein product is CASSLDLTRGYTF.

This clonotype has a handful of counts. J is TRBJ2-1 and V is TRBV12-3 or TRBV12-4, with 7 nucleotides matching TRBD1. This CDR3 has 14 amino acids. The junction had 9 bases not matched to a gene; V was cut back by 6 bases and J by 7 bases. This chain's CDR3 is CASSPSSDRNEQFF. DNA for the CDR3: TGTGCCAGCAGCCCGAGCTCGGACAGGAATGAGCAGTTCTTC.

The chain combines TRBV11-2 with TRBJ2-3, with 8 positions matching TRBD2. The CDR3 length is 20 residues. Trimming at V came to 1 base and at J to 0 bases, leaving 15 bases not matched to a gene. Germline values: CDR1 SGHAT, CDR2 FQNNGV. The CDR3 DNA reads as TGTGCCAGCAGCTTAGGATTTGGTGGTAGCGGGGCCCGTAGCACAGATACGCAGTATTTT. It specifies CASSLGFGGSGARSTDTQYF. The full variable domain, in which reference TRBV11-2 and TRBJ2-3 provide the parts outside the CDR3, is EAGVAQSPRYKIIEKRQSVAFWCNPISGHATLYWYQQILGQGPKLLIQFQNNGVVDDSQLPKDRFSAERLKGVDSTLKIQPAKLEDSAVYLCASSLGFGGSGARSTDTQYFGPGTRLTVL.

This clonotype appeared a few times. The CDR3, as DNA: TGCGCCAGCAGCAACCAGGGGGCAACTAATGAAAAACTGTTTTTT. Its protein is CASSNQGATNEKLFF. The V call is TRBV4-1, the J call TRBJ1-4; 7 bases align to TRBD1. The CDR3 is 15 residues long. With 5 bases clipped from V and 0 bases from J, the junction kept 3 bases outside the gene matches. Looked up from germline, CDR1 is MGHRA and CDR2 is YSYEKL.

This sequence joins TRBV11-2 and TRBJ2-1, with TRBD2 matching 10 bases. Per germline, CDR1 SGHAT and CDR2 FQNNGV. The V segment lost 4 bases and the J segment 7 bases; nucleotides outside the gene matches: 13. The CDR3 is made up of 17 amino acids. CDR3 coding DNA: TGTGCCAGCAGCTCTCTCGGGGCTAGCGGGAGAGGAAATGAGCAGTTCTTC. Amino acid sequence: CASSSLGASGRGNEQFF.

The chain employs TRBV20-1 and TRBJ2-3; TRBD2 matches 8 bases. Germline lookup yields CDR1 DFQATT and CDR2 SNEGSKA (reference sequence). This CDR3 comprises 17 residues. V was clipped by 1 base and J by 9 bases; unmatched bases: 18. CDR3 region: CSARAASRGGPDFTQYF. The DNA of the CDR3 is TGCAGTGCTAGAGCGGCCTCCCGGGGGGGCCCTGATTTCACGCAGTATTTT.

This sequence joins TRBV5-1 and TRBJ1-2; a weak D match, TRBD1 (5 bases). The V end was cut by 7 bases, the J end by 6 bases, with 13 bases between. Germline values: CDR1 SGHRS, CDR2 YFSETQ. The CDR3 is made up of 12 amino acids. The CDR3: CASGPTGDGYTF. The DNA for the CDR3 is TGCGCCAGCGGCCCAACAGGTGATGGCTACACCTTC.

The J gene is TRBJ1-1, the V gene TRBV19; D is undetermined. CDR3 length: 13 amino acids. CDR1 is LNHDA and CDR2 is SQIVND in the germline V gene (reference sequence). V lost 4 bases, J lost 4 bases, and 10 bases lay in between. CDR3 in amino acids: CASSTLWGTEAFF. CDR3 DNA sequence: TGTGCCAGTAGTACCTTATGGGGCACTGAAGCTTTCTTT.

V usage is TRBV5-1 and J usage is TRBJ2-3; weak D call: TRBD2 (6 bases). Per the germline V gene, CDR1 is SGHRS and CDR2 is YFSETQ. This CDR3 has 15 amino acids. Trimming pared 2 bases from V and 2 bases from J, leaving 12 bases between. The CDR3 nucleotides read TGCGCCAGCAGCTTCCCGGGGGAACCCACAGATACGCAGTATTTT. This codes for CASSFPGEPTDTQYF.

Only a few counts were recorded for this clonotype. V is TRBV10-3 and J is TRBJ2-7; 11 bases are a match to TRBD1. CDR1 and CDR2 (germline): ENHRY, SYGVKD. Trimming took 7 bases from V and 2 from J; bases not matched to a gene: 7. This CDR3 is 15 amino acids long. As DNA, the CDR3 is TGTGCCATCAACCGGGACAGGGGGAGCCCCTACGAGCAGTACTTC. Amino acids: CAINRDRGSPYEQYF.

The chain links TRBV30 to TRBJ2-4; D is unresolved. CDR1 is GTSNPN and CDR2 is SVGIG in the germline V gene (reference sequence). The CDR3 contains 12 residues. Trimming took 8 bases from V and 2 from J, leaving 10 bases between them. CDR3 DNA sequence: TGTGCCCGGATGGGCCCCAAAAACATTCAGTACTTC. Amino acids: CARMGPKNIQYF.

This clonotype turned up a few times. The chain links TRBV7-3 to TRBJ2-2; D remains ambiguous. This CDR3 has 14 amino acids. CDR1 is SGHTA and CDR2 is FQGTGA in the germline V gene. V was clipped by 5 bases and J by 0 bases, with 7 bases between them. Written as DNA, the CDR3 is TGTGCCAGCAGCGCGGCCTCGAACACCGGGGAGCTGTTTTTT. Its translation: CASSAASNTGELFF.

This clonotype was seen many times. A junction boundary mismatches the germline segment, possibly from a read error. The chain is built from TRBV5-1 and TRBJ2-1; 10 nucleotides agree with TRBD2. The CDR3 spans 15 residues. Germline V gene lookup returns CDR1 SGHRS and CDR2 YFSETQ. The CDR3 DNA is TGTGCCAGCAGTTCCGGACTAGCGGCGTACAATGAGCAGTTCTTC. Its translation: CASSSGLAAYNEQFF.

This rearrangement joins TRBV30 to TRBJ1-2; D unresolved. Germline V gene sequence: CDR1 GTSNPN, CDR2 SVGIG (reference sequence). The germline V and J ends were trimmed by 7 bases and 8 bases, with 11 bases remaining between them. The CDR3 loop spans 10 amino acids. For the CDR3, the DNA is TGTGCCTATCTTACGTCCGGCTACACCTTC. It encodes CAYLTSGYTF. Full variable domain (missing parts from reference TRBV30 and TRBJ1-2): SQTIHQWPATLVQPVGSPLSLECTVEGTSNPNLYWYRQAAGRGLQLLFYSVGIGQISSEVPQNLSASRPQDRQFILSSKKLLLSDSGFYLCAYLTSGYTFGSGTRLTVV.

In this sample, this clonotype turned up a few times. The chain is built from TRBV7-2 and TRBJ1-2; D is unclear. The V gene's germline CDR1 is SGHTA and CDR2 FQGNSA. The V end was cut by 1 base, the J end by 8 bases, with 8 bases between. CDR3 length equals 12 residues. The CDR3 DNA follows: TGTGCCAGCAGCTTAGATTTCGGAGGCTACACCTTC. Amino acid sequence: CASSLDFGGYTF. Filled out from reference TRBV7-2 and TRBJ1-2, the complete variable domain reads GAGVSQSPSNKVTEKGKDVELRCDPISGHTALYWYRQSLGQGLEFLIYFQGNSAPDKSGLPSDRFSAERTGGSVSTLTIQRTQQEDSAVYLCASSLDFGGYTFGSGTRLTVV.

The rearrangement links TRBV6-6 to TRBJ2-1, with 7 bases matching TRBD1. The CDR3 length is 14 residues. After removal of 8 bases from V and 8 bases from J, the junction contained 12 bases not matched to a gene. Germline V gene sequence: CDR1 MNHNY, CDR2 SVGAGI (reference sequence). The CDR3 bases are TGTGCCAGCGACGACAGGGCTTTTCGCGATGAGCAGTTCTTC. Encoded protein: CASDDRAFRDEQFF.

The chain has TRBV2 and TRBJ2-7, with 8 bases lining up with TRBD1. The V gene end was trimmed by 6 bases and the J gene end by 1 base; junction bases not matched to a gene: 5. In germline, CDR1 is SNHLY, CDR2 FYNNEI. The CDR3 runs to 14 residues. The chain's CDR3 is CASRSGQESYEQYF. CDR3 DNA: TGTGCCAGCAGATCGGGACAGGAGTCCTACGAGCAGTACTTC.

The chain uses TRBV24-1 and TRBJ2-3, with 7 nucleotides matching TRBD1. The CDR3 is made up of 16 amino acids. V lost 3 bases, J lost 3 bases, and 8 bases stayed unmatched. Germline V CDR1 and CDR2: KGHDR, SFDVKD. This CDR3 reads CATSDERAGGTDTQYF. The CDR3 coding sequence is TGTGCCACCAGTGATGAGAGGGCAGGGGGAACAGATACGCAGTATTTT.

The table lists this clonotype with many counts. The chain uses TRBV5-1 and TRBJ2-1; D uncertain. The CDR3 is 11 amino acids. CDR1 and CDR2 from the germline V gene are SGHRS and YFSETQ. With 5 bases removed from V and 7 bases from J, the gap between germline ends came to 7 bases. The CDR3 is CASSVGNEQFF. DNA of the CDR3: TGCGCCAGCAGTGTCGGGAATGAGCAGTTCTTC.

This clonotype showed up just once. CDR3 sequence (DNA): TGCAGTGGCCGACAGGGGGGGGATGAGCAGTTCTTC. Its translation: CSGRQGGDEQFF. This rearrangement joins TRBV20-1 to TRBJ2-1; 9 nucleotides align to TRBD1. Germline lookup yields CDR1 DFQATT and CDR2 SNEGSKA (reference sequence). There are 12 residues in the CDR3. The junction had 6 bases not matched to a gene; V was cut back by 7 bases and J by 8 bases.

This clonotype has just a few counts. This chain joins TRBV29-1 and TRBJ2-3; D remains ambiguous. Germline loops: CDR1 SQVTM, CDR2 ANQGSEA. V was shortened by 4 bases and J by 1 base, with 9 bases between the two germline ends. The CDR3 extends over 13 amino acids. CDR3 DNA: TGCAGCGTTGTTTATACACGCACAGATACGCAGTATTTT. Its protein product is CSVVYTRTDTQYF.

For the CDR3, the DNA is TGCAGTGCTAGATTCTCACAGGGAACCAAAAACATTCAGTACTTC. This gives the protein CSARFSQGTKNIQYF. The chain combines TRBV20-1 with TRBJ2-4, with a weak D call TRBD1 (6 bases). The V and J ends lost 2 bases and 2 bases respectively, with 13 bases between them. Per the germline V gene, CDR1 is DFQATT and CDR2 is SNEGSKA (reference sequence). CDR3 length equals 15 residues.

The V call is TRBV20-1, the J call TRBJ2-1; 7 bases map to TRBD2. CDR1 DFQATT and CDR2 SNEGSKA come from the germline V gene (reference sequence). CDR3 length: 13 amino acids. Germline trimming cut 0 bases from V and 7 bases from J; bases unmatched to any gene: 3. The CDR3 reads CSARELGGNEQFF. The CDR3 DNA reads TGCAGTGCTAGAGAACTGGGGGGGAATGAGCAGTTCTTC.

The chain carries TRBV4-1 and TRBJ2-1, with TRBD1 identical over 8 bases. The CDR3 extends over 14 amino acids. Germline CDR1 is MGHRA and CDR2 is YSYEKL. Trimming took 2 bases from V and 7 from J; bases not matched to a gene: 4. CDR3 region: CASSQKDRVNEQFF. The DNA for the CDR3 is TGCGCCAGCAGCCAAAAGGACAGGGTTAATGAGCAGTTCTTC.

The chain employs TRBV6-1 and TRBJ2-1; TRBD1 matches at 9 bases. Germline trimming cut 5 bases from V and 4 bases from J; bases unmatched to any gene: 6. The CDR3 is 15 amino acids. Per the germline V gene, CDR1 is MNHNS and CDR2 is SASEGT. Written as DNA, the CDR3 is TGTGCCAGCAGTCAAAACAGGGGGCCATACAATGAGCAGTTCTTC. Its translation: CASSQNRGPYNEQFF.

About this clonotype: An end of the junction does not agree with germline; a read error may underlie this. This sequence joins TRBV12-3 or TRBV12-4 and TRBJ2-7, with 9 bases identical to TRBD1. The CDR3 sequence is 15 residues long. Here the CDR3 reads CASSLANWDRVEQYF. The CDR3, as DNA: TGTGCCAGCAGTCTAGCTAATTGGGACAGGGTCGAGCAGTACTTC.

The chain has TRBV5-1 and TRBJ2-7; the D call may be TRBD1 or TRBD2 (5 bases each). The germline V gene has CDR1 SGHRS and CDR2 YFSETQ. The V end lost 0 bases, the J end lost 4 bases, and 11 bases lay between the germline ends. The CDR3 covers 14 residues. In DNA form, the CDR3 reads TGCGCCAGCAGCTTGGTCCCGGGGCGGTACGAGCAGTACTTC. The encoded protein is CASSLVPGRYEQYF.

The rearrangement uses TRBV6-5 and TRBJ1-2, with D perhaps matching TRBD1 (6 bases). The germline CDR1 and CDR2 sequences are MNHEY and SVGAGI. This CDR3 has 11 amino acids. The V gene lost 2 bases and the J gene lost 10 bases, with 8 bases spanning the gap. CDR3 bases: TGTGCCAGCAGTTACGGGGGACACTACACCTTC. This codes for CASSYGGHYTF.

The chain employs TRBV20-1 and TRBJ2-7, with D perhaps matching TRBD2 (5 bases). Looked up from germline, CDR1 is DFQATT and CDR2 is SNEGSKA (reference sequence). V was cut by 0 bases and J by 8 bases, with 20 bases left in between. This CDR3 has 15 amino acids. The CDR3 region is CSARDPAGLPEKQYF. CDR3 sequence (DNA): TGCAGTGCTAGAGACCCAGCTGGACTCCCGGAAAAGCAGTACTTC.

In this sample, this clonotype turned up once. V and J are TRBV11-1 and TRBJ1-1, with unresolved D. Germline CDR1 and CDR2: SGHAT and FQDESV (reference sequence). Between the trimmed V and J ends, which lost 1 base and 9 bases, there was a span of 12 bases. The CDR3 has 13 amino acids. The CDR3 reads CASSLGTASKAFF. Written as DNA, the CDR3 is TGTGCCAGCAGCTTAGGGACCGCATCCAAAGCTTTCTTT.